This TCR beta chain is drawn from a study of shared clonotypes between healthy human individuals (TCRdb year 2020). About the study as a whole: Three men and a couple of women, aged 18 to 49 years, made up the cohort. For each donor, three plates each were used for CD4 naive and CD4 memory, two plates were used for CD8 naive, and one plate was used for CD8 memory. To estimate repertoire size and how much clonotype sharing occurs between individuals, the study deeply sequenced the blood TCR repertoires of roughly 5 healthy adults. To increase sequencing depth and limit assay-specific biases, different laboratories used diverse techniques to prepare libraries and sequence TCR repertoires. Each donor's leukapheresis produced roughly between roughly 0.85 and 10 billion PBMCs. Results the study describes overall, beyond this receptor: Because the study included a small number of donors, the genetic and exposure-history diversity represented was limited. Compared with non-shared clonotypes, clonotypes shared by all four sorted-subset donors had higher generation probabilities. Sharing across a few donors was observed for roughly 5% of naive CD4, under 4% of naive CD8, roughly 2.3% of memory CD4, and roughly 0.4% of memory CD8 clonotypes. Pairwise subsampling indicated that sequencing depth was expected to affect the degree of clonotype sharing among donors. Incomplete sequencing was indicated by rarefaction of sorted-subset datasets, despite the large sequencing depth. Sampling was limited to blood, and TCR repertoires in tissue likely differ from TCR repertoires in blood. Naive subsets generally had larger estimated clonotype richness than memory subsets did.

TCR CDR3 regions were amplified from genomic DNA by multiplex PCR using the deep immunoSEQ assay. For each cell subset, the extracted genomic DNA was distributed evenly across all wells of several immunoSEQ 96-well plates, and each plate served as one replicate. For sorted subsets, roughly 200 ng of genomic DNA, equivalent to some 30,000 T cell genomes, went into each replicate PCR. Purified libraries were quantified with a Qubit 3.0 fluorometer, sized on a Bioanalyzer 2100, and re-quantified with the KAPA Library Quantification kit. Every immunoSEQ 96-well plate was sequenced on a dedicated single-read 150-cycle Illumina NextSeq 550 flow cell. Per the authors' processing: Because only junctional sequences without quality scores were contained in the immunoSEQ output, filtering matching that applied to full-length reads could not be performed. Sequences were annotated with PyIR, a Python wrapper for IgBLAST v1.9, using IMGT germline references to assign V/J genes and CDR3. Reads were filtered out if the reads had weak V/J assignments (E-value above 1e-6), no CDR3, stop codons, out-of-frame junctions, or ambiguous translated residues. A V3J clonotype was defined by an identical inferred V gene, J gene, and CDR3 amino acid sequence. Percentage overlap between repertoires was computed as shared unique clonotypes divided by the size of the smaller repertoire. RTK rarefaction, the Chao1 estimator, and Recon v2.1 estimates of unobserved clonotypes were used to assess repertoire richness. Generation probabilities for all TCRbeta clonotypes obtained by the gDNA method from a handful of donors were computed using OLGA. TCRdb took this table from immuneACCESS and kept in-frame rearrangements with V and J called. Such tables lack part of the clones; where checked against another copy, unresolved V genes explain under half of the gap, and the rest is unexplained. From that table come the V and J calls and clone size; the DNA was used to work out D and trimming. For this sample there are 2 million to 2.5 million clones; over 85% appear just once. The ten largest account for under 0.45% of the sample.

Healthy HIV-negative adults with no recently reported acute infections or vaccinations were included as donors. All donors were Caucasian adults living in Nashville, Tennessee, USA. CD4+ T cells were enriched by magnetic negative selection; naive cells were then positively selected on CD45RA, and the negative fraction formed the memory subset. Blood was obtained by leukapheresis, after which PBMCs were separated by Ficoll-Histopaque density gradient centrifugation and cryopreserved in liquid nitrogen vapor phase. Analytical flow cytometry was used to check the purity and quantity of every magnetically sorted T cell population. From each sorted fraction, genomic DNA was isolated and quantified by UV absorbance on a Nanodrop 2000c. A word on this clone: It lacks a known antigen. No base-level quality is on record; no much larger clone is a single base apart.

Looking up the germline V gene yields CDR1 SGDLS and CDR2 YYNGEE. Including the terminal cysteine and phenylalanine, the CDR3 comprises 15 residues. Only the CDR3 DNA is retained, 45 bases long and in frame from the first base. V loses 0 bases of germline sequence and J loses 2 bases, and the interval between the two ends is 12 bases. Source material: naive CD4+ T cells from PBMCs. Explained via the paper, the cell subset or site label denotes: CD45RA+ positively selected. The chain joins TRBV9 to TRBJ2-7; TRBD1 is perhaps the D gene, given 5 matching bases. The source of this sequence is a man younger than 35 in good health. Some clones in this sample may be carry-over from other donors' samples. The bases read TGTGCCAGCAGCGTAGGTTTAACAGGAGCCTACGAGCAGTACTTC. This codes for CASSVGLTGAYEQYF.